The T cell receptor (beta chain) under discussion was sequenced for a study of neurological immune-mediated disorders (dated 2019 in TCRdb). With respect to the entire study: Peripheral blood TCR-beta repertoires from patients with HTLV-I-associated myelopathy (HAM/TSP), patients with multiple sclerosis, and healthy controls were compared in the study using UMI-based sequencing. Longitudinal samples, technical triplicates and paired sorted CD4+ and CD8+ T-cell subsets, alongside PBMC samples, were included among the approximately 110 TCR-beta libraries. Of the 60 to 70 subjects in the cohort, around 14 were HAM/TSP patients, around 35 were multiple sclerosis patients, and about 20 were healthy controls.

V gives up 0 bases and J gives up 1 base, and the segment between their germline ends measures 7 bases. The CDR3, from cysteine to phenylalanine, totals 14 residues. Solely the CDR3 DNA is kept, with 42 bases framed from the first base. CDR1 and CDR2 were assigned from the germline V gene (reference sequence) as SGHKS and YYEKEE. To synthesize cDNA, template-switch 5'RACE was performed with a primer carrying a 10-nucleotide random unique molecular identifier so that each TCR transcript was tagged. Over 180 million TCR-beta sequences, covering 15-18 subjects, were produced in each sequencing run. The RNeasy kit was used to extract total RNA. The KAPA Real-time Library Amplification kit was used to amplify TCR-beta VDJ regions with primers targeting the TCR constant region and the 5'RACE anchor. Sample indexes and Illumina adaptors were added in a first PCR, after which library yield was increased in a second PCR. After Ampure bead purification, the TCR product of roughly 650 bp was size-selected on a 2% E-gel SizeSelection system. Before pooling, library quality was assessed on a Bioanalyzer, concentration was determined with Qubit, and library quantification was performed with the Kapa Library Quantification kit. Paired-end 2 x 150 bp sequencing of the libraries was performed on an Illumina HiSeq 2500. To increase sequence diversity, roughly 24-32% phiX was spiked into each library pool. Concerning the study's data processing: Quality-filtered reads were processed with the UMI-based MiGEC pipeline, which removed over 75% of raw TCR sequences during error correction. VDJ genes were aligned to IMGT germline references, and each clonotype was defined by a unique CDR3 amino acid sequence together with V-J genes. Clonal expansion, Shannon diversity, and CDR3 relatedness (CalcPairwiseDistances, ClusterSamples) were evaluated with VDJtools, and phylogenetic trees were built with CLCbio workbench. A clone was classed as expanded if it had 8 or more unique UMIs, a cutoff based on coefficient-of-variation modelling across technical triplicates. TCRdb's own reprocessing of the public reads used fastp at Q25 and MiXCR and kept productive beta chains. For every CDR3 protein sequence, its rows merge into one entry that carries the most common genes and DNA. Here the V and J calls rest on TCRdb's processing, not on the authors' analysis. This sample lists tens of thousands of distinct CDR3 sequences; roughly 11% were detected once. Around 1.9% of the sample belongs to the ten largest clones.

The study at large found these results: TCR clonal expansion was greatest in HAM/TSP patients and smallest in MS patients, who ranked below even healthy controls. No identical CDR3 amino acid sequences were found to be shared among expanded clones across subjects, suggesting that TCR-beta repertoires were private in all groups.

The healthy controls were volunteers from a blood bank in Maryland, USA. For unsorted PBMC libraries, 2 million PBMCs were used after storage in RNAlater at -80 degrees C until RNA extraction. Peripheral blood was subjected to Ficoll-Hypaque density gradient centrifugation to isolate PBMCs, which were then cryopreserved in liquid nitrogen. This clonotype was observed at least ten times. Its antigen is not yet known. Base qualities are not recorded, but no much larger clone differs from it by a single base. The rearranged segments are TRBV5-5 and TRBJ1-1; no D gene call is confident. Sequencing was performed on PBMCs. The TCR was taken from a man in his sixties in good health. The DNA sequence reads TGTGCCAGCAGCTTGGCCGACGGGAACACTGAAGCTTTCTTT. Its translation is CASSLADGNTEAFF.